These T cell receptor beta chains were read from a single sample in a study of T cell responses to AZD1222 COVID-19 vaccine. Produced via immunoSEQ multiplex PCR; TCRdb's table is partial and in-frame only. The sample includes 110,000 or so clones, about 80% of them seen just once. The specimen comprised peripheral blood, sampled on day 0 of AZD1222 vaccination. Every receptor here comes from an adult in good health. The CDR3 runs from the conserved cysteine through the conserved F or W. The D gene is left open where the match is weak. Size is omitted from some rows. Given values are once, few, many or a class for expanded clones.

v_gene: TRBV10-3; abundance: NA; j_gene: TRBJ1-5; d_gene: TRBD1; CDR3nt: TGTGCCACACGGACAGGGGAAGATCAGCCCCAGCATTTT; CDR3aa: CATRTGEDQPQHF
v_gene: TRBV7-8; abundance: NA; j_gene: TRBJ1-6; d_gene: TRBD1; CDR3nt: TGTGCCAGCAGCTTACTAGGGGACAGAAGAACCTATAATTCACCCCTCCACTTT; CDR3aa: CASSLLGDRRTYNSPLHF
v_gene: TRBV6-4; abundance: once; j_gene: TRBJ1-4; d_gene: NA; CDR3nt: TGTGCCAGCAGACCGACTTGGGTTGTCGAAAAACTGTTTTTT; CDR3aa: CASRPTWVVEKLFF
v_gene: TRBV19; abundance: NA; j_gene: TRBJ2-3; d_gene: TRBD1; CDR3nt: TGTGCCAGTAGGCTACAGGGGACCCCTGGTACGCAGTATTTT; CDR3aa: CASRLQGTPGTQYF
v_gene: TRBV3-1/TRBV3-2; abundance: NA; j_gene: TRBJ1-2; d_gene: TRBD1; CDR3nt: TGTGCCAGCAGCCGGACAGGGAGCGGCTATGGCTACACCTTC; CDR3aa: CASSRTGSGYGYTF
v_gene: TRBV4-3; abundance: NA; j_gene: TRBJ2-3; d_gene: NA; CDR3nt: TGCGCCAGCAGCCAAGATGGGGCCGGAGATACGCAGTATTTT; CDR3aa: CASSQDGAGDTQYF
v_gene: TRBV2; abundance: once; j_gene: TRBJ1-5; d_gene: NA; CDR3nt: TGTGCCAGCCGTGCGGACTATAGCAATCAGCCCCAGCATTTT; CDR3aa: CASRADYSNQPQHF
v_gene: TRBV11-3; abundance: NA; j_gene: TRBJ1-1; d_gene: TRBD1; CDR3nt: TGTGCCAGCAGCTTAGGTACGGGACAGGGGACTGAAGCTTTCTTT; CDR3aa: CASSLGTGQGTEAFF
v_gene: TRBV7-2; abundance: NA; j_gene: TRBJ2-3; d_gene: NA; CDR3nt: TGTGCCAGCAGCGAAAAGAGTTGGGGCTCCATAAGAAATACGCAGTATTTT; CDR3aa: CASSEKSWGSIRNTQYF
v_gene: TRBV20-1; abundance: NA; j_gene: TRBJ2-1; d_gene: NA; CDR3nt: TGCAGCGCTAGGTTGGTGCGTGAGCAGTTCTTC; CDR3aa: CSARLVREQFF
v_gene: TRBV5-1; abundance: NA; j_gene: TRBJ2-3; d_gene: NA; CDR3nt: TGCGCCAGCAGTGCCCGTGTGGTAAGCACAGATACGCAGTATTTT; CDR3aa: CASSARVVSTDTQYF
v_gene: TRBV7-2; abundance: NA; j_gene: TRBJ2-4; d_gene: NA; CDR3nt: TGTGCCAGCAGCCCGGGGTCGAGCGCGAACATTCAGTACTTC; CDR3aa: CASSPGSSANIQYF
v_gene: TRBV4-1; abundance: NA; j_gene: TRBJ2-7; d_gene: NA; CDR3nt: TGCGCCAGCAGCCAAGATTTCGGACGGAGGTCCTACGAGCAGTACTTC; CDR3aa: CASSQDFGRRSYEQYF
v_gene: TRBV11-1; abundance: few; j_gene: TRBJ2-2; d_gene: TRBD1; CDR3nt: TGTGCCAGCAGCTTTCAGGGGGCCGCGAACACCGGGGAGCTGTTTTTT; CDR3aa: CASSFQGAANTGELFF
v_gene: TRBV7-2; abundance: NA; j_gene: TRBJ2-1; d_gene: NA; CDR3nt: TGTGCCAGCAGCGGAACCGGGCGTTGGAATGAGCAGTTCTTC; CDR3aa: CASSGTGRWNEQFF
v_gene: TRBV11-2; abundance: NA; j_gene: TRBJ2-1; d_gene: TRBD2; CDR3nt: TGTGCCAGCAGCTTATTAAAGAGGCGGGGGGCCCAGGGTCAGCAGTTCTTC; CDR3aa: CASSLLKRRGAQGQQFF
v_gene: TRBV6-2/TRBV6-3; abundance: NA; j_gene: TRBJ1-5; d_gene: NA; CDR3nt: TGTGCCAGCAGTCCCCGGGGGGAAGGGAATCAGCCCCAGCATTTT; CDR3aa: CASSPRGEGNQPQHF
v_gene: TRBV7-2; abundance: medium-sized; j_gene: TRBJ2-2; d_gene: NA; CDR3nt: TGTGCCAGCAGCTTAGTATTTTTCGGGGAGCTGTTTTTT; CDR3aa: CASSLVFFGELFF
v_gene: TRBV21-1; abundance: NA; j_gene: TRBJ1-5; d_gene: NA; CDR3nt: TGTGCCTCCACCGGCCAGCCCCAGCATTTT; CDR3aa: CASTGQPQHF
v_gene: TRBV11-2; abundance: once; j_gene: TRBJ1-6; d_gene: NA; CDR3nt: TGTGCCAGCAGCTTAGGCTCCTATAATTCACCCCTCCACTTT; CDR3aa: CASSLGSYNSPLHF
v_gene: TRBV6-5; abundance: NA; j_gene: TRBJ2-7; d_gene: NA; CDR3nt: TGTGCCAGCAAGACGGTGTCCTACGAGCAGTACTTC; CDR3aa: CASKTVSYEQYF
v_gene: TRBV11-1; abundance: NA; j_gene: TRBJ1-1; d_gene: NA; CDR3nt: TGTGCCAGCAGCCCGTCGGGGGTGGCGAACACTGAAGCTTTCTTT; CDR3aa: CASSPSGVANTEAFF
v_gene: TRBV4-3; abundance: NA; j_gene: TRBJ2-3; d_gene: NA; CDR3nt: TGCGCCAGCAGCCAAGTTTTAAGGGTCGGCACAGATACGCAGTATTTT; CDR3aa: CASSQVLRVGTDTQYF
v_gene: TRBV5-1; abundance: NA; j_gene: TRBJ2-2; d_gene: TRBD2; CDR3nt: TGCGCCAGCAGACTAGCGGGGGGGCCCCCCGGGGAGCTGTTTTTT; CDR3aa: CASRLAGGPPGELFF
v_gene: TRBV5-1; abundance: once; j_gene: TRBJ1-3; d_gene: TRBD1; CDR3nt: TGCGCCAGCAGCTCCCAGGGGGTAACTGGAAACACCATATATTTT; CDR3aa: CASSSQGVTGNTIYF
v_gene: TRBV6-2/TRBV6-3; abundance: NA; j_gene: TRBJ2-1; d_gene: NA; CDR3nt: TGTGCCAGCAGTTACGATATTCAGGGGGGAACGTACAATGAGCAGTTCTTC; CDR3aa: CASSYDIQGGTYNEQFF
v_gene: TRBV5-1; abundance: NA; j_gene: TRBJ2-7; d_gene: NA; CDR3nt: TGCGCCAGCTCCGTGGCGGGTCCCGCCTACGAGCAGTACTTC; CDR3aa: CASSVAGPAYEQYF
v_gene: TRBV7-2; abundance: once; j_gene: TRBJ1-1; d_gene: NA; CDR3nt: TGTGCCAGCTCTCAGGACCACACTGAAGCTTTCTTT; CDR3aa: CASSQDHTEAFF
v_gene: TRBV2; abundance: NA; j_gene: TRBJ1-1; d_gene: TRBD1; CDR3nt: TGTGCCAGCACCGGTCCGGGCCGGTTCAACAGGGGAAGCACTGAAGCTTTCTTT; CDR3aa: CASTGPGRFNRGSTEAFF
v_gene: TRBV18; abundance: NA; j_gene: TRBJ2-1; d_gene: TRBD2; CDR3nt: TGTGCCAGCTCAGTAGCACTAGCGGGGGTAGGCAATGAGCAGTTCTTC; CDR3aa: CASSVALAGVGNEQFF
v_gene: TRBV5-1; abundance: NA; j_gene: TRBJ2-3; d_gene: TRBD1; CDR3nt: TGCGCCAGCGGGGACAGACTCACAGATACGCAGTATTTT; CDR3aa: CASGDRLTDTQYF
v_gene: TRBV27; abundance: NA; j_gene: TRBJ1-2; d_gene: TRBD1; CDR3nt: TGTGCCAGCAGTTTCACAGGGGGCACCTTGGGTGGCTACACCTTC; CDR3aa: CASSFTGGTLGGYTF
v_gene: TRBV11-2; abundance: NA; j_gene: TRBJ2-5; d_gene: NA; CDR3nt: TGTGCCAGCACCCGGGACCTAACCTATCAAGAGACCCAGTACTTC; CDR3aa: CASTRDLTYQETQYF
v_gene: TRBV7-9; abundance: NA; j_gene: TRBJ2-1; d_gene: NA; CDR3nt: TGTGCCAGCAGCTTAGTTACGGGTTACAATGAGCAGTTCTTC; CDR3aa: CASSLVTGYNEQFF
v_gene: TRBV25-1; abundance: NA; j_gene: TRBJ1-2; d_gene: NA; CDR3nt: TGTGCCAGCGGGGAAACAGGGCACTATGGCTACACCTTC; CDR3aa: CASGETGHYGYTF
v_gene: TRBV7-9; abundance: NA; j_gene: TRBJ1-5; d_gene: NA; CDR3nt: TGTGCCAGCAGCGCAGGACAGCCCTTGCAGCCCCAGCATTTT; CDR3aa: CASSAGQPLQPQHF
v_gene: TRBV5-6; abundance: NA; j_gene: TRBJ2-7; d_gene: TRBD1; CDR3nt: TGTGCCAGCAGCTTGGTCGGGACAGGATCCTACGAGCAGTACTTC; CDR3aa: CASSLVGTGSYEQYF
v_gene: TRBV5-5; abundance: NA; j_gene: TRBJ1-1; d_gene: NA; CDR3nt: TGTGCCAGCAGCTCCTGGGATGAAGCTTTCTTT; CDR3aa: CASSSWDEAFF
v_gene: TRBV3-1/TRBV3-2; abundance: NA; j_gene: TRBJ2-7; d_gene: NA; CDR3nt: TGTGCCAGCAGCCAACGGTTAGGCGAGCAGTACTTC; CDR3aa: CASSQRLGEQYF
v_gene: TRBV11-2; abundance: NA; j_gene: TRBJ1-2; d_gene: TRBD1; CDR3nt: TGTGCCAGCAGCTTAGGGGACAGGGCTGGTGGCTACACCTTC; CDR3aa: CASSLGDRAGGYTF
v_gene: TRBV11-2; abundance: NA; j_gene: TRBJ2-5; d_gene: TRBD2; CDR3nt: TGTGCCAGCAGCTTAGCTACTAGCGGGGGGGTGGAGACCCAGTACTTC; CDR3aa: CASSLATSGGVETQYF
v_gene: TRBV27; abundance: NA; j_gene: TRBJ2-1; d_gene: NA; CDR3nt: TGTGCCAGCAGTAAGCAAAGACAGTACAATGAGCAGTTCTTC; CDR3aa: CASSKQRQYNEQFF
v_gene: TRBV5-6; abundance: NA; j_gene: TRBJ2-3; d_gene: TRBD2; CDR3nt: TGTGCCAGCAGCTTGTACGGGGGGATGGGCACAGATACGCAGTATTTT; CDR3aa: CASSLYGGMGTDTQYF
v_gene: TRBV2; abundance: NA; j_gene: TRBJ2-5; d_gene: NA; CDR3nt: TGTGCCAGCATGCCGGATGGAGAGACCCAGTACTTC; CDR3aa: CASMPDGETQYF
v_gene: TRBV7-2; abundance: NA; j_gene: TRBJ2-3; d_gene: NA; CDR3nt: TGTGCCAGCAGCTCGTTGCAGGGCTACACAGATACGCAGTATTTT; CDR3aa: CASSSLQGYTDTQYF